A single sample gave rise to the 8 T cell receptor beta chains below, sequenced in a study of CXCR3-negative and CXCR3-positive naive CD8 T cells. Whole-study results and caveats: A higher hydrophobicity marked the TRB CDR3s of CXCR3-positive naive cells versus CXCR3-negative naive cells.

The libraries of TRB cDNA were prepared using 5' RACE with UMI labels. TCRdb reprocessed the 5' RACE reads and stores each CDR3 protein as one record, lacking DNA. The sample totals under 150,000 distinct CDR3 sequences; its top ten clones hold about 0.28%. Their antigens remain unidentified. Specimen: naive CXCR3+ CD8+ T cells from blood. The subset is: CD45RO-CCR7+CD27+CD95- naive CD8+ T cells expressing CXCR3 (TNR3+). The origin of the receptors is a human donor in good health. Some clones in this sample may be carry-over from other donors' samples.

The chain carries TRBV6-2 or TRBV6-3 and TRBJ2-3; the TRBD2 assignment by TCRdb is unverifiable without DNA. This CDR3 contains 14 residues. Looked up from germline, CDR1 is MNHEY and CDR2 is SVGEGT. The chain's CDR3 is CASRQWDFSDTQYF.

The chain employs TRBV27 and TRBJ2-7; TCRdb designates TRBD1, a call that cannot be tested without DNA. This CDR3 spans 16 amino acids. Germline assignment: CDR1 MNHEY and CDR2 SMNVEV (reference sequence). CDR3 protein: CASSFGPGTFSYEQYF.

The CDR3: CASSLFGGRTGELFF. The genes are TRBV11-2 and TRBJ2-2; TCRdb returns TRBD1, unconfirmable since there is no DNA. The CDR3 totals 15 residues. Per germline, CDR1 SGHAT and CDR2 FQNNGV.

V is TRBV14 and J is TRBJ1-1; absent DNA, TCRdb's TRBD1 call cannot be checked. The CDR3 has 15 amino acids. CDR1 is SGHDN and CDR2 is FVKESK in the germline V gene. The CDR3 protein is CASSLTGEMNTEAFF.

This rearrangement joins TRBV4-2 to TRBJ2-7; as DNA is missing, the TRBD2 call by TCRdb cannot be tested. The CDR3 loop spans 17 amino acids. CDR1 is LGHNA and CDR2 is YNFKEQ in the germline V gene. CDR3 amino acids: CASSLTGTTPDGREQYF.

The chain is built from TRBV7-9 and TRBJ1-1; checking the TCRdb D call of TRBD1 is not possible without DNA. The CDR3 length is 15 residues. Germline values: CDR1 SEHNR, CDR2 FQNEAQ (reference sequence). CDR3 in amino acids: CASSLVGQGSTEAFF.

This chain connects TRBV7-9 to TRBJ2-7; the TCRdb D gene call, TRBD2, has no DNA to confirm it. CDR1 and CDR2 from the germline V gene are SEHNR and FQNEAQ (reference sequence). The length of the CDR3 is 13 residues. The CDR3 sequence is CASSPGLATEQYF.

The chain is built from TRBV28 and TRBJ2-1; TCRdb designates TRBD1, a call that cannot be tested without DNA. The germline CDR1 and CDR2 sequences are MDHEN and SYDVKM. This CDR3 spans 15 amino acids. The CDR3 here is CASTRDSPSYNEQFF.